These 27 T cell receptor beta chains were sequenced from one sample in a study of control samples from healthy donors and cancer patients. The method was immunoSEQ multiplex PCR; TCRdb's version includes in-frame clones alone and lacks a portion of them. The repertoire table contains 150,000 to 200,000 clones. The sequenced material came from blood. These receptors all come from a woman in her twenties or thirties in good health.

The CDR3 nucleotides are TGTGCCAGCAGTACTGGACAGGTAAACCAGCCCCAGCATTTT. Translated: CASSTGQVNQPQHF. V gene TRBV28 combines with J gene TRBJ1-5; 7 positions agree with TRBD1. CDR3 length: 14 residues. Germline V gene data show CDR1 as MDHEN and CDR2 as SYDVKM. The junction had 8 bases not matched to a gene; V was cut back by 5 bases and J by 7 bases.

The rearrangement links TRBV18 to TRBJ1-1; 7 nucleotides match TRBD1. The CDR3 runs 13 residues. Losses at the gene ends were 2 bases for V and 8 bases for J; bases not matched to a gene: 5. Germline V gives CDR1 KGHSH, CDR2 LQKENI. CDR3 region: CASSPSLQGEAFF. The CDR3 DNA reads TGTGCCAGCTCACCATCGTTACAGGGGGAAGCTTTCTTT.

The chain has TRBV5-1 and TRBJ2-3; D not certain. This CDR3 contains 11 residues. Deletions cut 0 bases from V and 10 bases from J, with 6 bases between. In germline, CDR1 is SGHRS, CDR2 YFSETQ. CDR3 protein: CASSLGYAQYF. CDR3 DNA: TGCGCCAGCAGCTTGGGATACGCGCAGTATTTT.

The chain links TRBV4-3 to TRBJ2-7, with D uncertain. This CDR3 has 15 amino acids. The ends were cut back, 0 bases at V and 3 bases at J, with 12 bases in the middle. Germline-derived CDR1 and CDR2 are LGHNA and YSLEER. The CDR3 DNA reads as TGCGCCAGCAGCCAAGATTCCAGGAACCTCTACGAGCAGTACTTC. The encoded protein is CASSQDSRNLYEQYF.

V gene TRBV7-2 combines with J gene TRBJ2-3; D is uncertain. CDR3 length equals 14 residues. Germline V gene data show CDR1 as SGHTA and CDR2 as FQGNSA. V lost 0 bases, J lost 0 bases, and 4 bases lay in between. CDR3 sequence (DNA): TGTGCCAGCAGCTTAGCCTGGAGCACAGATACGCAGTATTTT. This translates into CASSLAWSTDTQYF.

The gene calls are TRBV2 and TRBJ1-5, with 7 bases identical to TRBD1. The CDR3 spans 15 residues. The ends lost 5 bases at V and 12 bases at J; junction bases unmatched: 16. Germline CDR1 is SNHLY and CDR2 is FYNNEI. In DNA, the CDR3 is TGTGCCAGCAGTACCGCTACACAGGGGAAAAGAAGCCAGCATTTT. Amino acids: CASSTATQGKRSQHF.

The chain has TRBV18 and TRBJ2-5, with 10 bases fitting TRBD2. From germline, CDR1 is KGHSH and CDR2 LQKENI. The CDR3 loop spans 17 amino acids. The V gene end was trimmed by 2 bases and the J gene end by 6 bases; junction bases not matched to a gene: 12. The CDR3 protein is CASSPKALAGVPKTQYF. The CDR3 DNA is TGTGCCAGCTCACCAAAGGCCCTAGCGGGGGTTCCGAAGACCCAGTACTTC.

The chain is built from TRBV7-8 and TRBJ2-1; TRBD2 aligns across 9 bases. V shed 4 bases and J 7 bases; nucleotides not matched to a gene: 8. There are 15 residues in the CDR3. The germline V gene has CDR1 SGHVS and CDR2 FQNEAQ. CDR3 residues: CASSSGLAQGNEQFF. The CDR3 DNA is TGTGCCAGCAGCTCCGGACTAGCGCAGGGGAATGAGCAGTTCTTC.

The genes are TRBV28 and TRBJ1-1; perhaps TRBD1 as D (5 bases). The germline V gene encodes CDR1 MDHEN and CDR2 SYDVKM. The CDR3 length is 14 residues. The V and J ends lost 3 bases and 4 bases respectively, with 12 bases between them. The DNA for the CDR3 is TGTGCCAGCAGTTTGATGTTCGGGGGCACTGAAGCTTTCTTT. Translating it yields CASSLMFGGTEAFF.

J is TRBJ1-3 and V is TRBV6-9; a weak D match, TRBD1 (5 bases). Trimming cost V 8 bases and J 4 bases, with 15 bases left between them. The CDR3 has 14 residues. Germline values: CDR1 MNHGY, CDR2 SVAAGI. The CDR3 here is CASPKPGNGNTIYF. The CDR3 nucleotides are TGTGCCAGCCCTAAGCCAGGGAACGGAAACACCATATATTTT.

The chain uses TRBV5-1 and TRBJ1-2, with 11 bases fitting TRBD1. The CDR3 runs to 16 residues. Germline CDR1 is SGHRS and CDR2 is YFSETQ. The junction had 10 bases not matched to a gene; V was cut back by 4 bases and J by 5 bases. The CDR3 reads CASSVGQGAVGYGYTF. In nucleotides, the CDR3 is TGCGCCAGCAGCGTTGGACAGGGGGCCGTGGGGTATGGCTACACCTTC.

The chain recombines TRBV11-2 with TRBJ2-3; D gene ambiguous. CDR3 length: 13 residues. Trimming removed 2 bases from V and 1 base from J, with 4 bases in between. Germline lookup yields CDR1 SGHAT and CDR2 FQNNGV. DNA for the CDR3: TGTGCCAGCAGCTTATTACGCACAGATACGCAGTATTTT. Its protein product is CASSLLRTDTQYF.

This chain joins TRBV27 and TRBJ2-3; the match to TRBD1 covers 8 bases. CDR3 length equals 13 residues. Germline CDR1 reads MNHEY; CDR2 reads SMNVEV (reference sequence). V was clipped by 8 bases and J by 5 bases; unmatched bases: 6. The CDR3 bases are TGTGCCAGCGGTCAGGGGGCTGGAGATACGCAGTATTTT. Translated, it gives CASGQGAGDTQYF.

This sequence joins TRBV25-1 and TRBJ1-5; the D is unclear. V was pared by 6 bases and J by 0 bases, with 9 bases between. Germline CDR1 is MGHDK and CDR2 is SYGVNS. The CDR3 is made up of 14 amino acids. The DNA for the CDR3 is TGTGCCAGCAGCGCAGAGTATAGCAATCAGCCCCAGCATTTT. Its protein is CASSAEYSNQPQHF.

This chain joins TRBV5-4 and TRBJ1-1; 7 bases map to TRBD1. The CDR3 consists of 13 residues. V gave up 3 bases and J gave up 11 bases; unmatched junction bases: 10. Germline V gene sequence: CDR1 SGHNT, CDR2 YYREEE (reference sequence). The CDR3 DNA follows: TGTGCCAGCAGCTCTTACAGGGGCGGGAAGGCTTTCTTT. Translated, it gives CASSSYRGGKAFF. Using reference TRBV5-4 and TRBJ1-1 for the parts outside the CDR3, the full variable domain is ETGVTQSPTHLIKTRGQQVTLRCSSQSGHNTVSWYQQALGQGPQFIFQYYREEENGRGNFPPRFSGLQFPNYSSELNVNALELDDSALYLCASSSYRGGKAFFGQGTRLTVV.

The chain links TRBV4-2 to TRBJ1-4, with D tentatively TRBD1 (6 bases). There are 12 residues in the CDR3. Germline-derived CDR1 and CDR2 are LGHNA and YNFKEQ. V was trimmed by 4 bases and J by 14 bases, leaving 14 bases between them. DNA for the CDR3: TGTGCCAGCAGCCGACAGGCATTTGACCTGTTTTTT. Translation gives CASSRQAFDLFF.

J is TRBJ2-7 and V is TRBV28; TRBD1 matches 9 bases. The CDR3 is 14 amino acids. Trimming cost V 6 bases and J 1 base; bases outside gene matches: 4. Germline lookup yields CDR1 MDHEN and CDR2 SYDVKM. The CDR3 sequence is CASSGQGSSYEQYF. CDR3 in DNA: TGTGCCAGCAGCGGACAGGGGTCTTCCTACGAGCAGTACTTC.

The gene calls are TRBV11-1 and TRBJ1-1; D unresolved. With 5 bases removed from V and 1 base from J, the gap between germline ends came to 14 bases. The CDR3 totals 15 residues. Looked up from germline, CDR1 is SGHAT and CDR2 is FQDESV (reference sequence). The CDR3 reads CASSPPGAQNTEAFF. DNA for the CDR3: TGTGCCAGCAGCCCTCCGGGAGCCCAGAACACTGAAGCTTTCTTT.

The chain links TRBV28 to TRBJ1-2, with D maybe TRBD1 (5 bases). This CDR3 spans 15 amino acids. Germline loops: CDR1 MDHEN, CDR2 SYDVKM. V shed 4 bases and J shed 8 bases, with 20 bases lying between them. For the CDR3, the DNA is TGTGCCAGCAGTTCAGGGCCAGGCGCACCGGGAGGCTACACCTTC. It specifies CASSSGPGAPGGYTF.

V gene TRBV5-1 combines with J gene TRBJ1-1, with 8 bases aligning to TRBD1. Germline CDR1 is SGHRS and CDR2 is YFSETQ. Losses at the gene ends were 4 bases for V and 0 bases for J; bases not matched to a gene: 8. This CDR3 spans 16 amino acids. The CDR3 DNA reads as TGCGCCAGCAGCATGGGGACAGGCTACCTGAACACTGAAGCTTTCTTT. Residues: CASSMGTGYLNTEAFF.

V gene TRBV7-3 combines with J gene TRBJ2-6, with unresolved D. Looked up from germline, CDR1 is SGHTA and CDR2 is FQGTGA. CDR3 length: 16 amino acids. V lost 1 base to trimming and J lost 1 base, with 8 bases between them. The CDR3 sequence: CASSLNRISGANVLTF. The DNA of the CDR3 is TGTGCCAGCAGCTTAAATAGAATTTCTGGGGCCAACGTCCTGACTTTC.

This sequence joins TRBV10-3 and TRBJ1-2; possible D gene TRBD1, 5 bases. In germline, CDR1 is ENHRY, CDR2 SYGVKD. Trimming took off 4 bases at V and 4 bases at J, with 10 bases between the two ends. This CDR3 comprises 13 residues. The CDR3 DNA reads TGTGCCATCAGTGCCGGGGGGACCTATGGCTACACCTTC. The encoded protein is CAISAGGTYGYTF.

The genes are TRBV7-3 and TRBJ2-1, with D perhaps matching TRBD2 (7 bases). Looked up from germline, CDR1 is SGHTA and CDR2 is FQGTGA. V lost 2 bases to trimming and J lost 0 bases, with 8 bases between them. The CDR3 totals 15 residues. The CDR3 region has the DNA TGTGCCAGCAGCTTACGGGGGGCCTCCTACAATGAGCAGTTCTTC. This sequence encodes CASSLRGASYNEQFF.

The CDR3 coding sequence is TGTGCCAGCCAGCCGGGAGGCCAGCCGGGGCGTGGCTACACCTTC. This codes for CASQPGGQPGRGYTF. The V call is TRBV5-4, the J call TRBJ1-2; perhaps TRBD1 as D (5 bases). The germline gives CDR1 SGHNT, CDR2 YYREEE (reference sequence). Trimming removed 7 bases from V and 7 bases from J, with 23 bases in between. The CDR3 runs 15 residues. The whole variable domain, remainder taken from reference TRBV5-4 and TRBJ1-2, is ETGVTQSPTHLIKTRGQQVTLRCSSQSGHNTVSWYQQALGQGPQFIFQYYREEENGRGNFPPRFSGLQFPNYSSELNVNALELDDSALYLCASQPGGQPGRGYTFGSGTRLTVV.

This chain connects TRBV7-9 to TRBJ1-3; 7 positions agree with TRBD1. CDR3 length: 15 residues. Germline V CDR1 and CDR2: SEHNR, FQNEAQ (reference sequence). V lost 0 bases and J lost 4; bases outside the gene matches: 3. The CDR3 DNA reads TGTGCCAGCAGCTTAGCGACAGGGAACGGAAACACCATATATTTT. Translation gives CASSLATGNGNTIYF.

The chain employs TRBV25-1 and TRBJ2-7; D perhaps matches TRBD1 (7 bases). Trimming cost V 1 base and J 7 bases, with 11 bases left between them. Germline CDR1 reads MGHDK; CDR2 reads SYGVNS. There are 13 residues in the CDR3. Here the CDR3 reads CASSESGGGEQYF. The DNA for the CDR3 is TGTGCCAGCAGTGAATCAGGGGGAGGAGAGCAGTACTTC.

CDR3 sequence reads: CASSFGGRGWTEAFF. CDR3 sequence (DNA): TGTGCCAGCAGTTTCGGTGGCAGGGGATGGACTGAAGCTTTCTTT. The gene calls are TRBV27 and TRBJ1-1; the D gene is possibly TRBD1 (6 bases). The CDR3 is 15 residues long. Germline V gives CDR1 MNHEY, CDR2 SMNVEV (reference sequence). V lost 3 bases and J lost 5, with 16 bases in between.